The 25 T cell receptor beta chains reported below all come from one sample, sequenced in a study of T cells in Graves' hyperthyroidism and ophthalmopathy. Amplified regions were TCR beta CDR3 sequences from RNA transcripts. In the first-round RT-PCR of the TCR CDR3, the HTBI primer set was used. One entry per CDR3 protein results from TCRdb running MiXCR on the multiplex PCR reads. The repertoire consists of hundreds of thousands of distinct CDR3 sequences, with around 15% occurring once and the leading ten covering over 3.5%. Source material: blood. The receptors come from a woman aged 25 to 39 with Graves' hyperthyroidism.

The sample holds a few counts of this clonotype. The chain is built from TRBV6-1 and TRBJ2-1, with TRBD2 matching over 9 bases. Trimming took 9 bases from V and 7 from J; bases not matched to a gene: 16. Germline CDR1 and CDR2: MNHNS and SASEGT. The CDR3 loop spans 16 amino acids. The DNA for the CDR3 is TGTGCCAGTCACCTCTACGGCGGGAGGGCGGGGAATGAGCAGTTCTTC. It translates to CASHLYGGRAGNEQFF.

V and J are TRBV20-1 and TRBJ2-1; 10 nucleotides align to TRBD2. The J segment lost 7 bases and the V segment lost 1 base, leaving 10 bases of the junction unmatched. The CDR3 covers 16 residues. Germline CDR1 is DFQATT and CDR2 is SNEGSKA (reference sequence). Here the CDR3 reads CSARAVQASGSNEQFF. The CDR3 nucleotides are TGCAGTGCTAGAGCGGTTCAGGCTAGCGGGAGTAATGAGCAGTTCTTC.

This clonotype came up many times. The genes are TRBV13 and TRBJ2-5; TRBD2 aligns across 10 bases. Trimming cost V 0 bases and J 5 bases; bases outside gene matches: 6. This CDR3 has 16 residues. The V gene's germline CDR1 is PRHDT and CDR2 FYEKMQ (reference sequence). This CDR3 reads CASSLGSGRARETQYF. CDR3 in DNA: TGTGCCAGCAGCTTAGGGAGCGGGAGGGCCCGGGAGACCCAGTACTTC.

This clonotype appeared many times. The rearrangement joins TRBV6-1 to TRBJ2-7; 11 nucleotides match TRBD1. The CDR3 has 15 residues. The V gene's germline CDR1 is MNHNS and CDR2 SASEGT. After removal of 3 bases from V and 3 bases from J, the junction contained 4 bases not matched to a gene. CDR3 residues: CASSELDRGLYEQYF. CDR3 nucleotide sequence: TGTGCCAGCAGTGAGCTGGACAGGGGGCTCTACGAGCAGTACTTC.

This clonotype has a count of ten or more. The chain employs TRBV6-2 or TRBV6-3 and TRBJ2-3; 7 bases match TRBD1. Trimming cost V 2 bases and J 2 bases; bases outside gene matches: 4. This CDR3 comprises 15 residues. CDR1 and CDR2 from the germline V gene are MNHEY and SVGEGT. CDR3 in amino acids: CASSYDRADTDTQYF. CDR3 in DNA: TGTGCCAGCAGTTACGACAGGGCCGACACAGATACGCAGTATTTT.

This clonotype was recorded at least ten times. The chain couples TRBV2 to TRBJ2-3; 8 bases match TRBD2. After removal of 8 bases from V and 4 bases from J, the junction contained 5 bases not matched to a gene. Germline lookup yields CDR1 SNHLY and CDR2 FYNNEI. The CDR3 is 13 residues long. CDR3 loop: CASRLLAADTQYF. CDR3 in DNA: TGTGCCAGCCGATTACTAGCGGCAGATACGCAGTATTTT.

This chain uses TRBV20-1 with TRBJ1-5; a possible D gene is TRBD1 (6 bases). The CDR3 is made up of 16 amino acids. Germline CDR1 and CDR2: DFQATT and SNEGSKA (reference sequence). The CDR3 bases are TGCAGCGGGACACTATTGGGACAAGGATTGCATCAGCCCCAGCATTTT. Protein: CSGTLLGQGLHQPQHF.

This clonotype was counted ten times or more. The chain employs TRBV5-1 and TRBJ2-2, with D perhaps matching TRBD1 (6 bases). Between the trimmed V and J ends, which lost 3 bases and 5 bases, there was a span of 14 bases. CDR3 size: 15 residues. Per the germline V gene, CDR1 is SGHRS and CDR2 is YFSETQ. The CDR3 spells CASSSLTGPTGELFF. DNA for the CDR3: TGCGCCAGCAGCTCCTTGACAGGTCCAACCGGGGAGCTGTTTTTT.

With respect to this clonotype: The missing conserved phenylalanine or tryptophan at the end of this CDR3 makes a read error likely. The chain carries TRBV12-3 or TRBV12-4 and TRBJ2-7; 7 nucleotides line up with TRBD1. V shed 4 bases and J 0 bases; nucleotides not matched to a gene: 3. The CDR3 is 14 amino acids. CDR3 DNA: TGTGCCAGCAGTTCACGACAGGGCTCCTACGAGCAGTACCTC. This gives the protein CASSSRQGSYEQYL.

This clonotype was observed a handful of times. This chain joins TRBV20-1 and TRBJ2-7; 10 positions agree with TRBD2. The trim removed 5 bases at V and 3 bases at J, leaving 7 bases unmatched. The CDR3 extends over 14 amino acids. Per germline, CDR1 DFQATT and CDR2 SNEGSKA (reference sequence). Here the CDR3 DNA reads TGCAGTGCTTTAGCGGGAGGTCCTATCTACGAGCAGTACTTC. This sequence encodes CSALAGGPIYEQYF.

This clonotype came up a few times. The junction and the germline gene differ at one end; a read error may be behind it. This chain links TRBV12-3 or TRBV12-4 with TRBJ2-7; 8 positions agree with TRBD2. CDR3 size: 14 residues. The CDR3 is CAGSLGTSSYEQYF. For the CDR3, the DNA is TGTGCCGGCAGTTTGGGGACTAGCTCCTACGAGCAGTACTTC.

This clonotype was detected many times. The chain joins TRBV5-1 to TRBJ2-7; TRBD1 is a possible D gene (6 bases). The V and J ends lost 1 base and 0 bases respectively, with 11 bases between them. Looked up from germline, CDR1 is SGHRS and CDR2 is YFSETQ. CDR3 size: 15 residues. The CDR3 DNA is TGCGCCAGCAGCTTGAAGACAGGAACCTCCTACGAGCAGTACTTC. Amino acid sequence: CASSLKTGTSYEQYF. Full variable domain (remainder filled in from reference TRBV5-1 and TRBJ2-7): KAGVTQTPRYLIKTRGQQVTLSCSPISGHRSVSWYQQTPGQGLQFLFEYFSETQRNKGNFPGRFSGRQFSNSRSEMNVSTLELGDSALYLCASSLKTGTSYEQYFGPGTRLTVT.

This clonotype was counted between two and nine times. The genes are TRBV5-1 and TRBJ2-2; TRBD2 might be the D (5 bases). CDR3 length: 11 residues. V gave up 3 bases and J gave up 9 bases, with 6 bases separating them. Per germline, CDR1 SGHRS and CDR2 YFSETQ. CDR3 residues: CASSYGRELFF. For the CDR3, the DNA is TGCGCCAGCAGCTACGGGAGGGAGCTGTTTTTT. The entire variable domain, with the rest obtained from reference TRBV5-1 and TRBJ2-2, is as follows: KAGVTQTPRYLIKTRGQQVTLSCSPISGHRSVSWYQQTPGQGLQFLFEYFSETQRNKGNFPGRFSGRQFSNSRSEMNVSTLELGDSALYLCASSYGRELFFGEGSRLTVL.

This clonotype has at least ten counts. This chain uses TRBV30 with TRBJ1-1; D ambiguous. This CDR3 is 12 amino acids long. CDR1 is GTSNPN and CDR2 is SVGIG in the germline V gene (reference sequence). V gave up 3 bases and J gave up 1 base, with 6 bases separating them. The CDR3 DNA reads TGTGCCTGGAGATGGGGGAACACTGAAGCTTTCTTT. Protein: CAWRWGNTEAFF.

This clonotype was recorded a few times. The chain recombines TRBV11-2 with TRBJ1-1; D call uncertain. This CDR3 spans 14 amino acids. From germline, CDR1 is SGHAT and CDR2 FQNNGV. Trimming took off 4 bases at V and 1 base at J, with 10 bases between the two ends. CDR3 loop: CASSSPTQNTEAFF. The CDR3 coding sequence is TGTGCCAGCAGCTCCCCGACACAGAACACTGAAGCTTTCTTT.

In this sample, this clonotype turned up a few times. The V call is TRBV7-2, the J call TRBJ2-2; D is unresolved. V was trimmed by 5 bases and J by 0 bases, leaving 13 bases between them. The CDR3 covers 16 residues. Germline CDR1 and CDR2: SGHTA and FQGNSA. CDR3 in amino acids: CASSPLIRPNTGELFF. CDR3 nucleotides: TGTGCCAGCAGCCCCCTAATTCGGCCGAACACCGGGGAGCTGTTTTTT.

This sequence joins TRBV19 and TRBJ1-5; unclear D gene. Trimming cost V 0 bases and J 2 bases, with 5 bases left between them. The germline gives CDR1 LNHDA, CDR2 SQIVND (reference sequence). The CDR3 contains 14 residues. Written as DNA, the CDR3 is TGTGCCAGTAGTATAGATGAACGCAATCAGCCCCAGCATTTT. Translation: CASSIDERNQPQHF.

This clonotype was observed at least ten times. The J gene is TRBJ2-7, the V gene TRBV7-3; D tentatively reads TRBD1 or TRBD2 (5 bases each). Germline V lookup: CDR1 SGHTA, CDR2 FQGTGA. This CDR3 has 18 residues. V was shortened by 4 bases and J by 0 bases, with 22 bases between the two germline ends. CDR3 loop: CASSSSPEPRDGSYEQYF. In DNA form, the CDR3 reads TGTGCCAGCAGCTCTTCCCCCGAACCTCGGGACGGCTCCTACGAGCAGTACTTC.

In this sample, this clonotype turned up a few times. This sequence joins TRBV20-1 and TRBJ1-4; D might be TRBD1 (6 bases). The CDR3 has 16 amino acids. Deletions cut 0 bases from V and 3 bases from J, with 14 bases between. Germline V gene sequence: CDR1 DFQATT, CDR2 SNEGSKA (reference sequence). The CDR3 is CSARESGGRANEKLFF. The CDR3 bases are TGCAGTGCTAGAGAATCGGGGGGGCGAGCTAATGAAAAACTGTTTTTT.

This clonotype came up once. For the CDR3, the DNA is TGTGCCACCAGCAGAGGCGGCAGTCAAAACATTCAGTACTTC. Protein sequence: CATSRGGSQNIQYF. The V and J genes are TRBV15 and TRBJ2-4; D is undetermined. This CDR3 region has 14 residues. V was clipped by 1 base and J by 5 bases, with 9 bases between them. Germline values: CDR1 LNHNV, CDR2 YYDKDF (reference sequence).

The V call is TRBV7-2, the J call TRBJ2-1; TRBD2 aligns across 9 bases. The J segment lost 6 bases and the V segment lost 3 bases, leaving 9 bases of the junction unmatched. Germline CDR1 SGHTA, CDR2 FQGNSA. The CDR3 extends over 16 amino acids. The DNA of the CDR3 is TGTGCCAGCAGCTTGCGGGGTAGCGGGAGCATCAATGAGCAGTTCTTC. Translation: CASSLRGSGSINEQFF.

This clonotype was counted at least ten times. The chain is built from TRBV30 and TRBJ2-7; TRBD1 matches 7 bases. CDR3 length: 15 residues. J was trimmed by 0 bases and V by 3 bases; bases with no gene match: 8. CDR1 is GTSNPN and CDR2 is SVGIG in the germline V gene (reference sequence). This chain's CDR3 is CAWRRRDSDSYEQYF. CDR3 bases: TGTGCCTGGAGGCGAAGGGACAGCGACTCCTACGAGCAGTACTTC.

This clonotype has at least ten counts. V is TRBV9 and J is TRBJ2-1; no reliable D call. Germline CDR1 reads SGDLS; CDR2 reads YYNGEE. Trimming removed 0 bases from V and 8 bases from J, with 9 bases in between. The CDR3 loop spans 13 amino acids. The CDR3 protein is CASSVGTADEQFF. The CDR3 bases are TGTGCCAGCAGCGTAGGAACGGCGGATGAGCAGTTCTTC.

About this clonotype itself: A clone one base away is much larger, so this may be a read error. The rearrangement uses TRBV6-2 or TRBV6-3 and TRBJ2-7; D is perhaps TRBD1 (6 bases). This CDR3 is built from 11 residues. Trimming took off 7 bases at V and 5 bases at J, with 9 bases between the two ends. Per the germline V gene, CDR1 is MNHEY and CDR2 is SVGEGT. The CDR3 loop is CASTRDNEQYF. The CDR3 nucleotides are TGTGCCAGCACACGGGACAACGAGCAGTACTTC.

J is TRBJ1-1 and V is TRBV30, with D uncertain. Germline V gene data show CDR1 as GTSNPN and CDR2 as SVGIG (reference sequence). The CDR3 totals 16 residues. The V end lost 0 bases, the J end lost 1 base, and 15 bases lay between the germline ends. The CDR3 DNA reads as TGTGCCTGGAGTGTAAGGATCCCAAGAGGGAACACTGAAGCTTTCTTT. It specifies CAWSVRIPRGNTEAFF. Full variable domain (outside the CDR3, taken from reference TRBV30 and TRBJ1-1): SQTIHQWPATLVQPVGSPLSLECTVEGTSNPNLYWYRQAAGRGLQLLFYSVGIGQISSEVPQNLSASRPQDRQFILSSKKLLLSDSGFYLCAWSVRIPRGNTEAFFGQGTRLTVV.